Following are 5 T cell receptor beta chains from one sample sequenced in a study of shared clonotypes between healthy human individuals. Method: immunoSEQ multiplex PCR; TCRdb's copy keeps in-frame clones and lacks some. This sample carries about 650,000 clones, around 95% of them seen once, and the ten largest clones take 0.11%. Naive CD8 cells lacked CD45RO and underwent positive selection for CCR7, leaving out terminally differentiated effector memory CD45RA+ cells. Specimen: naive CD8+ T cells sorted from blood. The receptors come from a woman in her 30s in good health.

This sequence joins TRBV20-1 and TRBJ2-7; D not resolved. Deletions cut 4 bases from V and 0 bases from J, with 4 bases between. The CDR3 is 11 amino acids. In germline, CDR1 is DFQATT, CDR2 SNEGSKA (reference sequence). The CDR3 DNA sequence: TGCAGTGCTATCAGCTCCTACGAGCAGTACTTC. It codes for CSAISSYEQYF.

Comment on this clone: The sample has other DNA sequences that encode this CDR3 too. The CDR3 DNA reads as TGCGCCAGCAGCTTTGGGGGTCCCTCCTACGAGCAGTACTTC. Translated: CASSFGGPSYEQYF. V is TRBV5-1 and J is TRBJ2-7, with D perhaps matching TRBD1 or TRBD2 (5 bases each). V was cut by 2 bases and J by 0 bases, with 9 bases left in between. The CDR3 length is 14 residues. CDR1 and CDR2 from the germline V gene are SGHRS and YFSETQ.

This chain joins TRBV19 and TRBJ2-7; D is ambiguous. There are 13 residues in the CDR3. Germline V gene data show CDR1 as LNHDA and CDR2 as SQIVND (reference sequence). V was trimmed by 6 bases and J by 4 bases, leaving 13 bases between them. As DNA, the CDR3 is TGTGCCAGTAGCCCCGCCCCTTTTTACGAGCAGTACTTC. Its translation: CASSPAPFYEQYF.

The chain uses TRBV9 and TRBJ1-2; D might be TRBD1 (6 bases). Trimming pared 7 bases from V and 13 bases from J, leaving 14 bases between. Germline V CDR1 and CDR2: SGDLS, YYNGEE. The CDR3 contains 10 residues. In DNA, the CDR3 is TGTGCCAGCGGAACAGGGTTATCCACCTTC. It encodes CASGTGLSTF. Supplemented by reference TRBV9 and TRBJ1-2, the full variable domain reads DSGVTQTPKHLITATGQRVTLRCSPRSGDLSVYWYQQSLDQGLQFLIQYYNGEERAKGNILERFSAQQFPDLHSELNLSSLELGDSALYFCASGTGLSTFGSGTRLTVV.

A word on this clone: Other DNA variants within this sample encode the same CDR3. The V and J genes are TRBV27 and TRBJ2-2; D not resolved. CDR3 length: 13 amino acids. CDR1 and CDR2 from the germline V gene are MNHEY and SMNVEV (reference sequence). Trimming pared 3 bases from V and 5 bases from J, leaving 7 bases between. CDR3 DNA: TGTGCCAGCAGTTTGGGCAGGACCGGGGAGCTGTTTTTT. It translates to CASSLGRTGELFF.